Listed below are T cell receptor beta chains from one sample, sequenced in a study of CD8 T cells in ankylosing spondylitis. In TCRdb, the 5' RACE reads were re-called with MiXCR into one record per CDR3 protein. The data contain some 840,000 distinct CDR3 sequences, 10% to 15% of them singletons. The sequencing input was blood, either unsorted or a sorted T cell fraction (not recorded which). These TCRs come from a male donor with ankylosing spondylitis. Both conserved end residues are part of each CDR3. The D gene is left open where the match is weak. Not every row has a clone size; where given, it reads once, few, many or a size class.

TRBD1 TRBJ2-7 . TRBV9 TGTGCCAGCAGCGCAATCGAGGGACAGGTTAATGTCAAGCAGTACTTC CASSAIEGQVNVKQYF
TRBD1 TRBJ2-7 few TRBV7-2 TGTGCCAGCAGCTTAGTCGGACAGGGGAATCCCTACGAGCAGTACTTC CASSLVGQGNPYEQYF
. TRBJ1-2 many TRBV29-1 TGCAGCGTTAGTTTTAGAGGGGGCTACACCTTC CSVSFRGGYTF
. TRBJ2-7 . TRBV7-2 TGTGCCAGCAGCCCTCTTTACAGTAGGGCATCCTACGAGCAGTACTTC CASSPLYSRASYEQYF
. TRBJ2-5 . TRBV18 TGTGCCAGCTCACCACCGGGTGTGTTGGGCGAGACCCAGTACTTC CASSPPGVLGETQYF
. TRBJ2-3 . TRBV5-1 TGCGCCAGCAGTCATGGACTTCTTCCGGCCACAGATACGCAGTATTTT CASSHGLLPATDTQYF
TRBD1 TRBJ2-3 few TRBV2 TGTGCCAGCAGCAGGGGGCTAGGCACAGATACGCAGTATTTT CASSRGLGTDTQYF
TRBD2 TRBJ2-2 . TRBV7-3 TGTGCCAGCAGCTACGGGACTAGCGGAGCCACCGGGGAGCTGTTTTTT CASSYGTSGATGELFF
. TRBJ1-2 . TRBV29-1 TGCAGCGTTACCCTAAGGGGGGGCAACTATGGCTACACCTTC CSVTLRGGNYGYTF
. TRBJ1-5 many TRBV7-2 TGTGCCAGCAGCGCAGACAGGTTTCAGCCCCAGCATTTT CASSADRFQPQHF